Shown below are 3 T cell receptor beta chains from a single sample sequenced in a study of shared clonotypes between healthy human individuals. Terminally differentiated effector memory CD45RA+ cells were excluded from the naive CD8 cells, which were CD45RO-negative and positively selected for CCR7. TCRdb keeps only in-frame clones here, not all; method: immunoSEQ multiplex PCR. The sample carries roughly 2,000,000 clones, roughly 95% recorded once. The sample consisted of naive CD8+ T cells from PBMCs. The receptor set was obtained from a man aged 18 to 30 in good health. Some clones in this sample may be carry-over from other donors' samples.

This sequence joins TRBV5-1 and TRBJ1-2, with D possibly matching TRBD1 (5 bases). This CDR3 region has 14 residues. Per germline, CDR1 SGHRS and CDR2 YFSETQ. The ends were cut back, 3 bases at V and 4 bases at J, with 13 bases in the middle. In DNA, the CDR3 is TGCGCCAGCAGCTCGGAACAGGAGGGCTATGGCTACACCTTC. Amino acids: CASSSEQEGYGYTF. Full variable domain (remainder filled in from reference TRBV5-1 and TRBJ1-2): KAGVTQTPRYLIKTRGQQVTLSCSPISGHRSVSWYQQTPGQGLQFLFEYFSETQRNKGNFPGRFSGRQFSNSRSEMNVSTLELGDSALYLCASSSEQEGYGYTFGSGTRLTVV.

The J gene is TRBJ2-5, the V gene TRBV7-2; 7 nucleotides match TRBD2. CDR3 length: 18 residues. Trimming removed 3 bases from V and 4 bases from J; junction bases left unmatched: 17. Looked up from germline, CDR1 is SGHTA and CDR2 is FQGNSA. The CDR3 sequence is CASSLGRVAGVSAETQYF. The CDR3 DNA follows: TGTGCCAGCAGCTTGGGGAGGGTGGCGGGAGTATCGGCAGAGACCCAGTACTTC.

The chain couples TRBV5-5 to TRBJ2-3; D remains unclear. V was clipped by 1 base and J by 2 bases, with 17 bases between them. CDR1 is SGHKS, CDR2 YYEKEE, per germline (reference sequence). This CDR3 contains 17 residues. CDR3 loop: CASSLPPIAWDTDTQYF. DNA for the CDR3: TGTGCCAGCAGCTTGCCCCCGATCGCTTGGGACACAGATACGCAGTATTTT.